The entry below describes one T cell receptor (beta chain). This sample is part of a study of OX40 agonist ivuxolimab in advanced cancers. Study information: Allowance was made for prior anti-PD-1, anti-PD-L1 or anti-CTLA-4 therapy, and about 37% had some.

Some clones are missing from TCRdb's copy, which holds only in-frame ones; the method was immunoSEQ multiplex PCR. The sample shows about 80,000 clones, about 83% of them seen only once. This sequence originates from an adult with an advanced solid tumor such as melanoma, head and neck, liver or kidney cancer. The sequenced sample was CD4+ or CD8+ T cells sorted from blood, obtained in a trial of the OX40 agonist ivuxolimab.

The CDR3 reads CASRPSGDRAGRGEQYF. CDR3 coding DNA: TGTGCCAGCAGACCCAGTGGGGACAGGGCGGGCCGGGGCGAGCAGTACTTC. The J gene is TRBJ2-7, the V gene TRBV7-9; 9 bases map to TRBD1. Germline lookup yields CDR1 SEHNR and CDR2 FQNEAQ (reference sequence). Trimming took 6 bases from V and 6 from J; bases not matched to a gene: 18. The CDR3 consists of 17 residues.